Listed below are T cell receptor beta chains from one sample, sequenced in a study of blood T cell repertoires in COVID-19. This table comes from immunoSEQ multiplex PCR, and its TCRdb copy is limited to in-frame clones, with some not included. The table lists about 48,000 clones, about 83% of them singletons. The material sequenced was peripheral blood. Receptor source: an older woman with acute or convalescent COVID-19. Each CDR3 is given with its conserved first and last residue. D genes are given only for firm matches. Part of the rows lack a size; the others show once, few, many or a class for expanded clones.

v_call	j_call	clone_size	d_call	cdr3_nt	cdr3_aa
TRBV15	TRBJ2-7	NA	NA	TGTGCCACCAGCAGAAGACAGGTAGCCTACGAGCAGTACTTC	CATSRRQVAYEQYF
TRBV28	TRBJ2-2	NA	TRBD1	TGTGCCAGCAGTACCTGGACAGGGCGTCTCGGGGAGCTGTTTTTT	CASSTWTGRLGELFF
TRBV4-2	TRBJ1-4	once	TRBD1	TGTGCCAGCTCCCCTCCGAGGACAGGGGGCTATGAAAAACTGTTTTTT	CASSPPRTGGYEKLFF
TRBV19	TRBJ2-2	NA	NA	TGTGCCAGTAGTATAGCTGTCCCTCCGGACACCGGGGAGCTGTTTTTT	CASSIAVPPDTGELFF
TRBV9	TRBJ1-2	NA	NA	TGTGCCAGCAGCGTAGGACAGCCTAACTATGGCTACACCTTC	CASSVGQPNYGYTF
TRBV4-1	TRBJ2-4	NA	NA	TGCGCCAGCAGCCAAGATGGTCAGGGATACATTCAGTACTTC	CASSQDGQGYIQYF
TRBV3-1/TRBV3-2	TRBJ2-7	few	NA	TGTGCCAGCAGCCAAGTTTGGGACAACTACGAGCAGTACTTC	CASSQVWDNYEQYF
TRBV9	TRBJ2-7	NA	NA	TGTGCCAGCAGCGTAGTCGGAGGCGAGCAGTACTTC	CASSVVGGEQYF
TRBV4-2	TRBJ1-1	NA	NA	TGTGCCAGCACACCCCTGCAGGTGAACACTGAAGCTTTCTTT	CASTPLQVNTEAFF
TRBV6-6	TRBJ1-6	NA	NA	TGTGCCAGCAGTTACCGGGACAATAATTCACCCCTCCACTTT	CASSYRDNNSPLHF
TRBV7-3	TRBJ2-2	NA	NA	TGTGCCAGCAGCTTATTAGGGCGGGCCGGGGAGCTGTTTTTT	CASSLLGRAGELFF
TRBV6-5	TRBJ1-2	NA	TRBD1	TGTGCCAGCAGTTCCTCGTGGACAGGGATCTATGGCTACACCTTC	CASSSSWTGIYGYTF
TRBV29-1	TRBJ2-1	NA	TRBD2	TGCAGCGTTGGCCTAGCGGGGTGGGATGAGCAGTTCTTC	CSVGLAGWDEQFF
TRBV15	TRBJ1-1	NA	NA	TGTGCCACCAGCAGAGTCAGGGACACTGAAGCTTTCTTT	CATSRVRDTEAFF
TRBV11-3	TRBJ2-3	NA	TRBD2	TGTGCCAGCAGCCCATCCTTCGGGGGGGTCACAGATACGCAGTATTTT	CASSPSFGGVTDTQYF
TRBV9	TRBJ2-1	NA	NA	TGTGCCAGCAGCGTAGGCTCAGGGTCCTACAATGAGCAGTTCTTC	CASSVGSGSYNEQFF
TRBV20-1	TRBJ2-1	NA	NA	TGCAGTGCTAGTTCGACAGTGAGGAATGAGCAGTTCTTC	CSASSTVRNEQFF
TRBV2	TRBJ2-3	NA	TRBD2	TGTGCCAGCAAAAAATGGACTAGCGGGAGCACAGATACGCAGTATTTT	CASKKWTSGSTDTQYF
TRBV7-3	TRBJ2-1	once	TRBD2	TGTGCCAGCAGCTTGGCAGGGACTAGGGATGAGCAGTTCTTC	CASSLAGTRDEQFF
TRBV2	TRBJ2-7	NA	NA	TGTGCCAGCAGGGGGGCAGCCTACGAGCAGTACTTC	CASRGAAYEQYF
TRBV19	TRBJ2-1	NA	TRBD2	TGTGCCAGTACCACTAGCGCGCCTTCCTACAATGAGCAGTTCTTC	CASTTSAPSYNEQFF
TRBV14	TRBJ1-2	NA	TRBD1	TGTGCCAGCAGCCCGGCGAGGGGGCTCAGCTATGGCTACACCTTC	CASSPARGLSYGYTF
TRBV3-1/TRBV3-2	TRBJ2-6	NA	NA	TGTGCCAGCAGGCCGACAGCCATTAGCTCTGGGGCCAACGTCCTGACTTTC	CASRPTAISSGANVLTF
TRBV6-1	TRBJ2-3	NA	TRBD2	TGTGCCAGCAGTGGCGGCGGGACTAGCGGGAGGGGATTCACAGATACGCAGTATTTT	CASSGGGTSGRGFTDTQYF
TRBV25-1	TRBJ1-2	NA	NA	TGTGCCAGCAGTGATAGGTGGGCACTTGGCTACACCTTC	CASSDRWALGYTF
TRBV25-1	TRBJ2-5	NA	NA	TGTGCCAGCAGTGAACCCGACTGGGTCGAGACCCAGTACTTC	CASSEPDWVETQYF
TRBV5-4	TRBJ2-6	NA	NA	TGTGCCAGCAGCTTTACGACGGGTGGGGCCAACGTCCTGACTTTC	CASSFTTGGANVLTF
TRBV7-7	TRBJ2-1	NA	TRBD2	TGTGCCAGCAGCCCAGGGGCTCTAGCGGGGGTTTATGAGCAGTTCTTC	CASSPGALAGVYEQFF
TRBV7-8	TRBJ1-5	few	NA	TGTGCCAGCAGCTTAACATCAACTCAGCCCCAGCATTTT	CASSLTSTQPQHF
TRBV11-2	TRBJ2-3	NA	TRBD2	TGTGCCAGCAGCGTAACGGGGACTAGCGGGGGCACAGATACGCAGTATTTT	CASSVTGTSGGTDTQYF
TRBV28	TRBJ1-6	once	TRBD1	TGTGCCAGCAGTTTATCCCGGGACAGGGGGCTTAACTCACCCCTCCACTTT	CASSLSRDRGLNSPLHF
TRBV27	TRBJ1-5	NA	TRBD1	TGTGCCAGCAGTTTAGCACCAGGGGGTTATCAGCCCCAGCATTTT	CASSLAPGGYQPQHF
TRBV10-3	TRBJ2-1	NA	TRBD2	TGTGCCATCAGCGGGACTAGCGGGAGAGGGGGGGGCAATGAGCAGTTCTTC	CAISGTSGRGGGNEQFF
TRBV2	TRBJ2-6	NA	NA	TGTGCCAGCAGTGAAAGGGGATCTGGGGCCAACGTCCTGACTTTC	CASSERGSGANVLTF
TRBV7-2	TRBJ2-1	medium-sized	NA	TGTGCCAGCAGCCATCCGGACGGAGGGTCCTACAATGAGCAGTTCTTC	CASSHPDGGSYNEQFF
TRBV10-3	TRBJ2-3	NA	NA	TGTGCCATCAGTGAGTCAGGGGAAACGCAGTATTTT	CAISESGETQYF
TRBV10-3	TRBJ2-4	NA	TRBD2	TGCTCCAGTGGAGCGGGGGGGCTTGGGGGAAACATTCAGTACTTC	CSSGAGGLGGNIQYF
TRBV19	TRBJ2-7	once	NA	TGTGCCAGTAGTCTAACTTCAGGGATCCCCTACGAGCAGTACTTC	CASSLTSGIPYEQYF
TRBV11-1	TRBJ2-7	NA	TRBD2	TGTGCCAGCAGTCAACTAGCGGGTTACGAGCAGTACTTC	CASSQLAGYEQYF
TRBV9	TRBJ2-7	NA	NA	TGTGCCAGCAGCCCTCAACCCACTTACGAGCAGTACTTC	CASSPQPTYEQYF
TRBV6-5	TRBJ2-1	NA	TRBD1	TGTGCCAGCAGTAAGGGACAGGGGAAGGAGAATGAGCAGTTCTTC	CASSKGQGKENEQFF
TRBV6-1	TRBJ2-3	NA	TRBD1	TGTGCCAGCAGTGAAGAGGGACAGGGGGCTAGCACAGATACGCAGTATTTT	CASSEEGQGASTDTQYF
TRBV7-9	TRBJ1-1	NA	NA	TGTGCCAGCAGCAAGGACACCCGGTTAAATGAAGCTTTCTTT	CASSKDTRLNEAFF
TRBV19	TRBJ2-2	NA	NA	TGTGCCAGTAGTATAAGCGCGAACACCGGGGAGCTGTTTTTT	CASSISANTGELFF
TRBV19	TRBJ2-5	NA	TRBD2	TGTGCCAGTAGTATGGCTAGCGGCATTAAAGAGACCCAGTACTTC	CASSMASGIKETQYF
TRBV3-1/TRBV3-2	TRBJ2-7	once	NA	TGTGCCAGCAGGCAGGGCGCGGGGAACTACGAGCAGTACTTC	CASRQGAGNYEQYF
TRBV5-4	TRBJ2-5	once	NA	TGTGCCAGCAGCGAGGGTGGGACCCAGTACTTC	CASSEGGTQYF
TRBV13	TRBJ2-7	NA	TRBD1	TGTGCCAGCAGCTCTGGACAGGGGGCCTACGAGCAGTACTTC	CASSSGQGAYEQYF
TRBV5-4	TRBJ2-3	NA	NA	TGTGCCAGCAGCTTGGGGTCGAATCAGGGAAGCGTGGCAGATACGCAGTATTTT	CASSLGSNQGSVADTQYF
TRBV11-2	TRBJ2-3	NA	NA	TGTGCCAGCAGCCCGCTGGGGAGGGGGGATACGCAGTATTTT	CASSPLGRGDTQYF
TRBV9	TRBJ2-7	NA	TRBD2	TGTGCCAGCAGCGTAGAGGGTCTAGCGGGGGCGTCCGAGCAGTACTTC	CASSVEGLAGASEQYF
TRBV11-1	TRBJ2-1	NA	NA	TGTGCCAGCAGTCGAACGCGGAATGAGCAGTTCTTC	CASSRTRNEQFF
TRBV7-8	TRBJ2-2	NA	TRBD2	TGTGCCAGCAGCTCCCGAAGCGGGGGAAACACCGGGGAGCTGTTTTTT	CASSSRSGGNTGELFF
TRBV3-1/TRBV3-2	TRBJ1-3	NA	NA	TGTGCCAGCAGCCCCCTGGAGGGAAACACCATATATTTT	CASSPLEGNTIYF
TRBV18	TRBJ1-4	few	NA	TGTGCCAGCTCACTTTCCCCGGGAGTCAATGAAAAACTGTTTTTT	CASSLSPGVNEKLFF